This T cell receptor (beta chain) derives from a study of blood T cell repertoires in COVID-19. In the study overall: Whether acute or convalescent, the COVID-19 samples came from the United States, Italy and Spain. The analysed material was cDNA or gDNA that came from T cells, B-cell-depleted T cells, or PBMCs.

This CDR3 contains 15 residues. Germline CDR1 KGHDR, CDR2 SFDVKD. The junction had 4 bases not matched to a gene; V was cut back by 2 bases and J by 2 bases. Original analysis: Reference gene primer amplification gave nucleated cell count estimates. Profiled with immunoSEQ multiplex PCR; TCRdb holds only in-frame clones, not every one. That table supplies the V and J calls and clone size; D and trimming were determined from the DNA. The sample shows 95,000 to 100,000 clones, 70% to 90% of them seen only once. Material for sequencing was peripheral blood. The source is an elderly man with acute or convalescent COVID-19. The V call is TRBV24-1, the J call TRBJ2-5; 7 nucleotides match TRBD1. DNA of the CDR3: TGTGCCACCAGTGATTCTACGACAGGGCAAGAGACCCAGTACTTC. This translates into CATSDSTTGQETQYF.